This TCR beta chain was documented in a study of blood T cell repertoires in COVID-19. In germline, CDR1 is SGHNT, CDR2 YENEEA. The CDR3 has 15 residues. V was trimmed by 1 base and J by 6 bases, leaving 14 bases between them. Assay: immunoSEQ multiplex PCR; the TCRdb copy retains only in-frame clones and omits some. The table shows approximately 170,000 clones, with roughly four fifths occurring only once. Sequencing was performed on peripheral blood. The sequence came from a woman aged 45-59 years with acute or convalescent COVID-19. The V gene is TRBV11-3, the J gene TRBJ2-3, with D possibly being TRBD2 (5 bases). In DNA form, the CDR3 reads TGTGCCAGCAGCTTAGGAACTAGTCCGGCGGATACGCAGTATTTT. Encoded protein: CASSLGTSPADTQYF.